This passage covers 20 T cell receptor beta chains from one sample sequenced in a study of human CD8 memory T cell subsets. TCR beta libraries were made by UMI-labeled 5' RACE. Reprocessing the 5' RACE reads, TCRdb reports a single entry for every CDR3 protein and omits DNA. The sample totals about 10,000 distinct CDR3 sequences; its top ten clones hold under 10%. The sample comprised CD8+ T cells from PBMCs. The receptors derive from a human donor in good health.

This clonotype is classed as medium-sized by frequency. The rearrangement joins TRBV5-5 to TRBJ1-2; checking the TCRdb D call of TRBD1 is not possible without DNA. Per the germline V gene, CDR1 is SGHKS and CDR2 is YYEKEE (reference sequence). The CDR3 loop spans 15 amino acids. CDR3 amino acids: CASSLAGQSLYGYTF.

This chain uses TRBV15 with TRBJ2-1; the D call from TCRdb, TRBD2, cannot be confirmed without DNA. Germline-derived CDR1 and CDR2 are LNHNV and YYDKDF (reference sequence). The CDR3 runs to 16 residues. CDR3 residues: CATSGEAGGVQDEQFF.

The chain couples TRBV10-3 to TRBJ2-7. Germline V gives CDR1 ENHRY, CDR2 SYGVKD. There are 14 residues in the CDR3. CDR3: CAISESGSAYEQYF.

J is TRBJ2-3 and V is TRBV20-1; TCRdb proposes TRBD2, but this gene call is untestable without DNA. This CDR3 region has 18 residues. Germline V gene lookup returns CDR1 DFQATT and CDR2 SNEGSKA (reference sequence). CDR3 residues: CSANALAGAFRDWDTQYF.

The chain couples TRBV6-5 to TRBJ2-7; no DNA is available, so the TRBD1 call from TCRdb remains unchecked. The CDR3 is made up of 14 amino acids. The germline V gene has CDR1 MNHEY and CDR2 SVGAGI. CDR3: CASSYNPGSYEQYF.

The chain links TRBV12-3 or TRBV12-4 to TRBJ2-7; lacking DNA, the TRBD1 call made by TCRdb goes unchecked. There are 13 residues in the CDR3. CDR3 region: CASSPGQGYEQYF.

The chain is built from TRBV14 and TRBJ2-3; the TRBD1 assignment by TCRdb is unverifiable without DNA. The CDR3 has 17 amino acids. From germline, CDR1 is SGHDN and CDR2 FVKESK. The CDR3 reads CASSQVRGTGGLDTQYF.

According to its frequency, this clonotype is medium-sized (0.01 to 0.1%). The chain carries TRBV11-3 and TRBJ2-1; TCRdb outputs TRBD2, but without DNA this stays unchecked. The germline gives CDR1 SGHNT, CDR2 YENEEA. The CDR3 extends over 16 amino acids. This CDR3 is CASSLEPAGIYNEQFF.

The V gene is TRBV7-8, the J gene TRBJ1-1. Germline lookup yields CDR1 SGHVS and CDR2 FQNEAQ. CDR3 length: 17 residues. The CDR3 here is CASSLYPVSGMHTEAFF.

This CDR3 is CASSLQASVSYEQYF. The chain carries TRBV23-1 and TRBJ2-7; TCRdb gives TRBD2 as the D gene, but with no DNA this cannot be confirmed. TRBV23-1 is an ORF for which the function is uncertain. The CDR3 runs 15 residues.

The gene calls are TRBV7-8 and TRBJ2-3. This CDR3 comprises 15 residues. Germline lookup yields CDR1 SGHVS and CDR2 FQNEAQ. The CDR3 protein is CASSLEATSGDTQYF.

This clonotype ranks as medium-sized in terms of frequency. The chain employs TRBV5-1 and TRBJ2-7; TCRdb calls TRBD1, which cannot be checked without DNA. The CDR3 sequence is 13 residues long. Germline V gene lookup returns CDR1 SGHRS and CDR2 YFSETQ. The CDR3: CASSLETGVEQYF.

J is TRBJ2-7 and V is TRBV7-9; TCRdb gives TRBD1 as the D gene, but with no DNA this cannot be confirmed. The CDR3 spans 12 residues. Germline V gene lookup returns CDR1 SEHNR and CDR2 FQNEAQ (reference sequence). CDR3 residues: CASSWTDYEQYF.

The chain links TRBV6-2 or TRBV6-3 to TRBJ2-7; the TCRdb call, TRBD1, lacks DNA for checking. This CDR3 comprises 14 residues. Germline CDR1 is MNHEY and CDR2 is SVGEGT. The CDR3 sequence is CASSWGGPTYEQYF.

The chain recombines TRBV7-9 with TRBJ2-1; no DNA is available, so the TRBD2 call from TCRdb remains unchecked. The V gene's germline CDR1 is SEHNR and CDR2 FQNEAQ (reference sequence). The CDR3 is 15 amino acids. The CDR3 sequence: CAVIHAGPFYNEQFF.

The chain has TRBV9 and TRBJ2-2; lacking DNA, the TRBD2 call made by TCRdb goes unchecked. The CDR3 has 15 amino acids. Germline CDR1 reads SGDLS; CDR2 reads YYNGEE. The CDR3 region is CASSVGTSSAGELFF. Supplemented by reference TRBV9 and TRBJ2-2, the full variable domain reads DSGVTQTPKHLITATGQRVTLRCSPRSGDLSVYWYQQSLDQGLQFLIQYYNGEERAKGNILERFSAQQFPDLHSELNLSSLELGDSALYFCASSVGTSSAGELFFGEGSRLTVL.

This clonotype is classed as medium-sized (0.01 to 0.1%) by frequency. J is TRBJ1-1 and V is TRBV11-3. Germline assignment: CDR1 SGHNT and CDR2 YENEEA. The CDR3 contains 16 residues. The CDR3 region is CASSLDGGIMNTEAFF.

The chain uses TRBV24-1 and TRBJ2-5; TCRdb names TRBD1, which stays unverified in the absence of DNA. Germline CDR1 is KGHDR and CDR2 is SFDVKD. The CDR3 spans 16 residues. The CDR3 sequence: CATSDLGTGGRETQYF.

By frequency, this clonotype registers medium-sized. The V call is TRBV29-1, the J call TRBJ1-2. There are 15 residues in the CDR3. The germline V gene encodes CDR1 SQVTM and CDR2 ANQGSEA. The CDR3 protein is CSVEDEEGRAYGYTF.

The rearrangement links TRBV23-1 to TRBJ1-2; TCRdb indicates TRBD1, and absent DNA this call remains unverified. TRBV23-1 is marked as an open reading frame, function uncertain. This CDR3 is 12 amino acids long. CDR3 in amino acids: CASSQGGSGYTF.